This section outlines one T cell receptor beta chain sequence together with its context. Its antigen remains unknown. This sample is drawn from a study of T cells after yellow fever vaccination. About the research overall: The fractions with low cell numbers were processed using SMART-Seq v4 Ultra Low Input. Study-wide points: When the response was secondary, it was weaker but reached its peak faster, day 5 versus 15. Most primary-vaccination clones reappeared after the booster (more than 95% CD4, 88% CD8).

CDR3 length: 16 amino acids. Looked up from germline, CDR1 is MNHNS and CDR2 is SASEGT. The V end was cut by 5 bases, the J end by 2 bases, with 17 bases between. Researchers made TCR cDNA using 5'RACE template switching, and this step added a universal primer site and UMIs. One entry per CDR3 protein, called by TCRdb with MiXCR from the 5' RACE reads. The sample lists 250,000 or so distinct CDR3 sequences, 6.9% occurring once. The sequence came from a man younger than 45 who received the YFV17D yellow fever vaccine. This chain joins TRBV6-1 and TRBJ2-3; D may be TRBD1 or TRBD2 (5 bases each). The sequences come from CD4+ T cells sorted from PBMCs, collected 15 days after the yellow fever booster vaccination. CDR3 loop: CASSRRGPSYTDTQYF. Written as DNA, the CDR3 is TGTGCCAGCAGTCGTAGGGGACCATCCTACACAGATACGCAGTATTTT.